This entry is about one T cell receptor (beta chain). Its antigen remains unidentified. CDR1 is SGHRS and CDR2 is YFSETQ in the germline V gene. CDR3 length: 14 residues. Between the trimmed V and J ends, which lost 8 bases and 0 bases, there was a span of 12 bases. What was sequenced were expressed TCRB transcripts, since all of the isolated RNA had been reverse transcribed. Data came from immunoSEQ multiplex PCR; TCRdb stores just in-frame clones and leaves some out. The table shows 500,000 to 800,000 clones, with roughly 12% occurring only once. This specimen comes from a study of beta chain features in type 1 diabetes. Study-level points and caveats: The study found moderately but significantly shorter TCRB CDR3s in all four CD4+ subsets of Type 1 diabetes patients.

This clonotype was sampled from a young man with type 1 diabetes. The sequenced sample consisted of naive CD4+ T cells from blood. The chain employs TRBV5-1 and TRBJ2-1, with TRBD2 as a possible D gene (5 bases). CDR3 region: CASSEESSYNEQFF. The CDR3 DNA sequence: TGCGCCAGTTCGGAGGAGAGCTCCTACAATGAGCAGTTCTTC.